Here is one T cell receptor beta chain with its context. Its antigen remains unidentified. Profiling relied on immunoSEQ multiplex PCR, and the TCRdb table lists in-frame clones only, not all of them. In the table there are tens of thousands of clones, roughly 95% of which are singletons. This specimen comes from a study of cytomegalovirus exposure and HLA in healthy donors. General study points: Confirmation in vitro established that a few CMV-associated chains were specific for CMV antigens.

V was shortened by 5 bases and J by 0 bases, with 11 bases between the two germline ends. This CDR3 comprises 15 residues. Germline V gene lookup returns CDR1 SGHVS and CDR2 FNYEAQ. The receptor was isolated from a woman younger than 30 in good health and CMV-seropositive. The rearrangement uses TRBV7-6 and TRBJ2-1; D is perhaps TRBD2 (6 bases). Sequenced material: PBMCs. The CDR3 region has the DNA TGTGCCAGCAGCAATAGCGGAGGCTCCTACAATGAGCAGTTCTTC. Its translation: CASSNSGGSYNEQFF.